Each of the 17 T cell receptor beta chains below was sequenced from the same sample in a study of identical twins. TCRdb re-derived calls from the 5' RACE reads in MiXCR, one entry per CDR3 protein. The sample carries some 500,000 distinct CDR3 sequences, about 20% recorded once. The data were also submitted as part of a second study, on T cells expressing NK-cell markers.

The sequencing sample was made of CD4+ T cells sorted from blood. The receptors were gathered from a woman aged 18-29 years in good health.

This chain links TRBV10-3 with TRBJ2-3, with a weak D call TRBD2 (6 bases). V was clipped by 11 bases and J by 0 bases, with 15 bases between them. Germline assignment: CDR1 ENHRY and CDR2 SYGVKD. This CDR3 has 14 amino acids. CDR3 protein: CAAGLTSSTDTQYF. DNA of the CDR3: TGTGCCGCTGGACTAACCTCTAGCACAGATACGCAGTATTTT.

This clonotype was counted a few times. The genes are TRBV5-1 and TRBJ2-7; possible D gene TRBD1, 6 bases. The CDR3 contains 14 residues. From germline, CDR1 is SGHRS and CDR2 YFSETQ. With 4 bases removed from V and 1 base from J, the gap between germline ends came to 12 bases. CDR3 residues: CASSGTGLSYEQYF. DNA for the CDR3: TGCGCCAGCAGCGGAACAGGGTTGTCCTACGAGCAGTACTTC.

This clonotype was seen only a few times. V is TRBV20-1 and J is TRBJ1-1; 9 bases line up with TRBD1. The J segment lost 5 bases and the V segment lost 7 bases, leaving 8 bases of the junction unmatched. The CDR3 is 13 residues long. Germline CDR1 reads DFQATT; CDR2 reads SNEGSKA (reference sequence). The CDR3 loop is CSVTQGAGTEAFF. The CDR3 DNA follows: TGCAGTGTCACACAGGGGGCAGGGACTGAAGCTTTCTTT.

CDR3 nucleotide sequence: TGCGCCAGCAGCCAGCAAGGGGGAGCCACCGGGGAGCTGTTTTTT. Translated: CASSQQGGATGELFF. This chain uses TRBV4-3 with TRBJ2-2, with D perhaps TRBD1 (6 bases). Germline CDR1 and CDR2: LGHNA and YSLEER. This CDR3 is built from 15 residues. Trimming cost V 3 bases and J 4 bases, with 12 bases left between them.

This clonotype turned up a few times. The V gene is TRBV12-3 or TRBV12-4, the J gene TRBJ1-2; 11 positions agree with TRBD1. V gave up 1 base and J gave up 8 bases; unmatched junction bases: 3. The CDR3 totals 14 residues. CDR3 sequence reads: CASSLGTGGQGYTF. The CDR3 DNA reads TGTGCCAGCAGTTTAGGGACAGGGGGCCAAGGCTACACCTTC.

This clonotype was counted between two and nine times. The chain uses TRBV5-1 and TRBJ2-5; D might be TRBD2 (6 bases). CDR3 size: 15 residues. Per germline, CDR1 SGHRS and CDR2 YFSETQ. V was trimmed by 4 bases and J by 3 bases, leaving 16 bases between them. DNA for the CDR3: TGCGCCAGCAGCCAACCGCTAGCGAGTGAAGAGACCCAGTACTTC. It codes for CASSQPLASEETQYF.

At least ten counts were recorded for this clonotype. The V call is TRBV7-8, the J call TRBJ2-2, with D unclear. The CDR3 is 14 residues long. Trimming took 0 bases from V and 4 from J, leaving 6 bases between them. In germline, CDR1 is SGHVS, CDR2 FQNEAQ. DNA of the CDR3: TGTGCCAGCAGCTTAGCTGGCCTCACCGGGGAGCTGTTTTTT. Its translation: CASSLAGLTGELFF.

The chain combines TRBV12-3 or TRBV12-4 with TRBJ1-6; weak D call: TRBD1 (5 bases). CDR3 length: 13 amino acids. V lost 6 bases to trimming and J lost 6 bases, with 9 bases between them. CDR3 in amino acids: CASRSGGNSPLHF. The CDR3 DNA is TGTGCCAGCAGGTCCGGGGGTAATTCACCCCTCCACTTT.

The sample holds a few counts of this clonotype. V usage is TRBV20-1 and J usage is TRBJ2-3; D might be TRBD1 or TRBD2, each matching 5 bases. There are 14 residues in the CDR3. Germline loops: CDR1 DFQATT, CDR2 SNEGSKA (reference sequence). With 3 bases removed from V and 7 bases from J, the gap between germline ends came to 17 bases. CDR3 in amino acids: CSASPQHGAYTQYF. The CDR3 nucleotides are TGCAGTGCTAGTCCCCAGCACGGGGCCTATACGCAGTATTTT.

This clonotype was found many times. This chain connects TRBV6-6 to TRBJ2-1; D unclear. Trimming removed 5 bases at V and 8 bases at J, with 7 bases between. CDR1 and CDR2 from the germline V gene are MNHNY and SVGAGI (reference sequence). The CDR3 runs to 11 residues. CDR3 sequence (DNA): TGTGCCAGCAGTAAAAGTGATGAGCAGTTCTTC. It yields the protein CASSKSDEQFF.

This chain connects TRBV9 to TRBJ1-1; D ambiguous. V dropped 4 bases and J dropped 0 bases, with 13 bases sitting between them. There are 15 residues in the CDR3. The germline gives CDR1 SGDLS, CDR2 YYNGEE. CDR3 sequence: CASSKEAYMNTEAFF. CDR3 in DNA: TGTGCCAGCAGCAAAGAGGCCTACATGAACACTGAAGCTTTCTTT.

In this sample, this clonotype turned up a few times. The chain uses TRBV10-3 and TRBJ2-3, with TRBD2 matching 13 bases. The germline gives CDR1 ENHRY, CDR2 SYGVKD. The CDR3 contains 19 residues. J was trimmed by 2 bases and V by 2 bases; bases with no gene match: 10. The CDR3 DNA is TGTGCCATCAGTGAGCCGCCAGGACTAGCGGGGGCCAACACAGATACGCAGTATTTT. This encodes CAISEPPGLAGANTDTQYF.

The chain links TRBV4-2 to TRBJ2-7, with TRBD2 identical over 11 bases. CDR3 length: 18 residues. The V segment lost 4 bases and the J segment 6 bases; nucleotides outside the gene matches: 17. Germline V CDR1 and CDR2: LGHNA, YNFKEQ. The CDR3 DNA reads TGTGCCAGCAGCCGCTTCGCGGGTAGCGGGGGGGCCGTGCCCGAGCAGTACTTC. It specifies CASSRFAGSGGAVPEQYF.

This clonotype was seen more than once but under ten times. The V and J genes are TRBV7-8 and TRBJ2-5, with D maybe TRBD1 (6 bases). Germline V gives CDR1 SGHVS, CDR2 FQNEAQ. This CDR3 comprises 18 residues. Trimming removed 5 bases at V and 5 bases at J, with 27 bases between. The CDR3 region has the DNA TGTGCCAGCAGCGAAAAGCCGGCTTCTGGCAGGGGCGGTGAGACCCAGTACTTC. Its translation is CASSEKPASGRGGETQYF.

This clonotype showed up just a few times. The CDR3 coding sequence is TGTGCCATCAGAACCCCAGGGCCCTACTACGAGCAGTACTTC. It translates to CAIRTPGPYYEQYF. V and J are TRBV10-3 and TRBJ2-7; tentative D call: TRBD1 (5 bases). Germline-derived CDR1 and CDR2 are ENHRY and SYGVKD. Trimming left V 6 bases short and J 3 bases short, with 15 bases between. The CDR3 covers 14 residues.

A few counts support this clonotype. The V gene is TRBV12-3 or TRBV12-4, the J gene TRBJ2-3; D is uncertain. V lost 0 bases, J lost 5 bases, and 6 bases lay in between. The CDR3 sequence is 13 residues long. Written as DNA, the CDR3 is TGTGCCAGCAGTTTAGCCGAGCTAGATACGCAGTATTTT. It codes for CASSLAELDTQYF.

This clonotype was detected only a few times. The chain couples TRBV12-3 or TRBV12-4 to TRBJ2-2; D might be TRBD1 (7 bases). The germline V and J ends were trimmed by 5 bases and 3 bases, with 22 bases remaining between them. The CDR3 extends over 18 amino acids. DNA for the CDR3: TGTGCCAGCAGTCCTAGGAACGGGGCCAGGGGGGACACCGGGGAGCTGTTTTTT. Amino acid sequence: CASSPRNGARGDTGELFF.